The 27 T cell receptor beta chains presented below share a single source sample, sequenced in a study of blood T cell repertoires in COVID-19. The repertoire was sequenced with immunoSEQ multiplex PCR; TCRdb's copy has only in-frame clones and lacks some. The sample includes around 23,000 clones, over 60% of them seen just once. Sequenced input: peripheral blood. These receptors all come from an elderly woman with acute or convalescent COVID-19.

The V and J genes are TRBV29-1 and TRBJ1-1; possible D gene TRBD1, 6 bases. This CDR3 comprises 11 residues. The germline V gene encodes CDR1 SQVTM and CDR2 ANQGSEA. The V gene lost 4 bases and the J gene lost 6 bases, with 9 bases spanning the gap. The CDR3 region is CSVVRGSEAFF. Here the CDR3 DNA reads TGCAGCGTTGTCAGGGGATCTGAAGCTTTCTTT.

The rearrangement links TRBV11-3 to TRBJ2-1; 7 bases agree with TRBD2. J gave up 3 bases and V 2 bases, and 10 bases lay outside the gene matches. Germline lookup yields CDR1 SGHNT and CDR2 YENEEA. The CDR3 is 17 residues long. The CDR3 sequence is CASSLTFVGGSYNEQFF. The CDR3, as DNA: TGTGCCAGCAGCTTAACATTCGTGGGGGGGAGCTACAATGAGCAGTTCTTC.

This sequence joins TRBV11-3 and TRBJ2-7; the D gene is possibly TRBD2 (5 bases). From germline, CDR1 is SGHNT and CDR2 YENEEA. The CDR3 loop spans 17 amino acids. Trimming shortened V by 0 bases and J by 6 bases, and 21 bases separated the two germline ends. This CDR3 is CASSLDRGPLLGCEQYF. The DNA of the CDR3 is TGTGCCAGCAGCTTAGATCGGGGTCCCCTCCTGGGCTGCGAGCAGTACTTC. The full variable domain, completed using reference TRBV11-3 and TRBJ2-7, is EAGVVQSPRYKIIEKKQPVAFWCNPISGHNTLYWYLQNLGQGPELLIRYENEEAVDDSQLPKDRFSAERLKGVDSTLKIQPAELGDSAVYLCASSLDRGPLLGCEQYFGPGTRLTVT.

V usage is TRBV2 and J usage is TRBJ2-7; D call uncertain. The J call may be in error: the DNA end matches TRBJ2-4 better. Germline V gene sequence: CDR1 SNHLY, CDR2 FYNNEI. This CDR3 comprises 12 residues. CDR3 sequence (DNA): TGTGCCAGCTCCCAGGCCAAAAACATTCAGTACTTC. This gives the protein CASSQAKNIQYF.

The V gene is TRBV19, the J gene TRBJ2-7; D remains ambiguous. This CDR3 has 14 residues. Germline CDR1 and CDR2: LNHDA and SQIVND (reference sequence). V was shortened by 3 bases and J by 3 bases, with 12 bases between the two germline ends. CDR3 sequence reads: CASSISTGNYEQYF. The CDR3 DNA is TGTGCCAGTAGTATTAGCACGGGTAACTACGAGCAGTACTTC.

This clone was recorded once. The rearrangement links TRBV28 to TRBJ1-5; D is undetermined. V lost 5 bases and J lost 5, with 7 bases in between. CDR3 length equals 12 residues. Per germline, CDR1 MDHEN and CDR2 SYDVKM. The CDR3: CASSTEDQPQHF. In DNA form, the CDR3 reads TGTGCCAGCAGTACCGAGGATCAGCCCCAGCATTTT.

V is TRBV3-1 (or the pseudogene TRBV3-2) and J is TRBJ2-3; possible D gene TRBD2, 6 bases. Germline V lookup: CDR1 LGHDT, CDR2 YNNKEL (reference sequence). Trimming cost V 1 base and J 11 bases, with 10 bases left between them. The CDR3 is 12 amino acids. CDR3 region: CASSQGAGGQYF. The CDR3 DNA is TGTGCCAGCAGCCAAGGAGCCGGGGGGCAGTATTTT.

The V and J genes are TRBV2 and TRBJ1-2; D ambiguous. This CDR3 region has 15 residues. V was pared by 2 bases and J by 5 bases, with 15 bases between. CDR1 is SNHLY, CDR2 FYNNEI, per germline. This CDR3 reads CASSEKWQQPYGYTF. CDR3 nucleotide sequence: TGTGCCAGCAGTGAAAAGTGGCAACAGCCTTATGGCTACACCTTC.

This chain joins TRBV27 and TRBJ1-5; 7 nucleotides align to TRBD1. Germline V gives CDR1 MNHEY, CDR2 SMNVEV (reference sequence). The junction had 2 bases not matched to a gene; V was cut back by 4 bases and J by 5 bases. The CDR3 covers 13 residues. The chain's CDR3 is CASSWDRDQPQHF. The CDR3 nucleotides read TGTGCCAGCAGTTGGGACAGAGATCAGCCCCAGCATTTT.

The rearrangement uses TRBV2 and TRBJ2-7; 13 bases agree with TRBD2. The V gene end was trimmed by 8 bases and the J gene end by 9 bases; junction bases not matched to a gene: 10. Per the germline V gene, CDR1 is SNHLY and CDR2 is FYNNEI. There are 14 residues in the CDR3. This chain's CDR3 is CASGPGLAGLGQYF. In nucleotides, the CDR3 is TGTGCCAGCGGCCCGGGACTAGCGGGGTTGGGGCAGTACTTC.

This clone showed up just once. The V call is TRBV30, the J call TRBJ1-6; D is perhaps TRBD1 (5 bases). This CDR3 is 14 amino acids long. The V gene's germline CDR1 is GTSNPN and CDR2 SVGIG (reference sequence). V gave up 2 bases and J gave up 10 bases, with 15 bases separating them. The CDR3 coding sequence is TGTGCCTGGAGTATCGCAGGGTCCAACTCACCCCTCCACTTT. Translated: CAWSIAGSNSPLHF.

The chain couples TRBV13 to TRBJ2-2, with D perhaps TRBD2 (5 bases). This CDR3 comprises 14 residues. CDR1 and CDR2 from the germline V gene are PRHDT and FYEKMQ (reference sequence). V gave up 5 bases and J gave up 6 bases, with 13 bases separating them. The CDR3 sequence: CASSLRGSAGELFF. The CDR3 region has the DNA TGTGCCAGCAGCCTGAGAGGGTCCGCCGGGGAGCTGTTTTTT.

This clone has just a few counts. The chain couples TRBV3-1 (or the pseudogene TRBV3-2) to TRBJ1-3, with D unresolved. Per germline, CDR1 LGHDT and CDR2 YNNKEL (reference sequence). CDR3 length: 14 residues. The V and J ends lost 4 bases and 0 bases respectively, with 7 bases between them. The CDR3 here is CASSRGYSGNTIYF. CDR3 bases: TGTGCCAGCAGCCGCGGCTACTCTGGAAACACCATATATTTT.

This sequence joins TRBV6-6 and TRBJ2-1, with 12 bases matching TRBD2. CDR1 is MNHNY, CDR2 SVGAGI, per germline (reference sequence). Trimming removed 10 bases from V and 4 bases from J; junction bases left unmatched: 8. This CDR3 comprises 15 residues. In DNA, the CDR3 is TGTGCCACAAATGCCGGGACTAGCGGGTACAATGAGCAGTTCTTC. This sequence encodes CATNAGTSGYNEQFF.

The V gene is TRBV3-1 (or the pseudogene TRBV3-2), the J gene TRBJ1-3, with D uncertain. Trimming stripped 8 bases from V and 2 bases from J, with 22 bases between. Germline V gene sequence: CDR1 LGHDT, CDR2 YNNKEL (reference sequence). This CDR3 has 17 residues. In DNA, the CDR3 is TGTGCCAGCTCCCGGTTAACAAGAGCAGGTGCTGGAAACACCATATATTTT. Residues: CASSRLTRAGAGNTIYF.

The rearrangement uses TRBV15 and TRBJ1-5; 9 bases line up with TRBD1. Germline assignment: CDR1 LNHNV and CDR2 YYDKDF (reference sequence). V shed 3 bases and J 6 bases; nucleotides not matched to a gene: 6. The CDR3 loop spans 15 amino acids. CDR3 nucleotides: TGTGCCACCAGCAGGCCGGGACAGGGAAGTCAGCCCCAGCATTTT. As protein: CATSRPGQGSQPQHF.

The J gene is TRBJ2-1, the V gene TRBV3-1 (or the pseudogene TRBV3-2); 9 nucleotides match TRBD2. This CDR3 has 16 residues. J gave up 9 bases and V 5 bases, and 14 bases lay outside the gene matches. Germline V gene data show CDR1 as LGHDT and CDR2 as YNNKEL (reference sequence). The CDR3 loop reads CASSGTAGGLFGEQFF. The CDR3 DNA sequence: TGTGCCAGCAGCGGGACCGCGGGGGGGCTATTTGGTGAGCAGTTCTTC.

The DNA of the CDR3 is TGTGCCAGCAGCCCCGGGAGGGCGAACACCGGGGAGCTGTTTTTT. It is translated as CASSPGRANTGELFF. The chain employs TRBV7-3 and TRBJ2-2; 8 bases fit TRBD2. The CDR3 totals 15 residues. Trimming removed 5 bases from V and 0 bases from J; junction bases left unmatched: 2. Germline CDR1 SGHTA, CDR2 FQGTGA.

The table lists this clone with a few counts. The chain has TRBV3-1 (or the pseudogene TRBV3-2) and TRBJ1-1; TRBD1 aligns across 9 bases. The CDR3 loop spans 16 amino acids. Losses at the gene ends were 4 bases for V and 10 bases for J; bases not matched to a gene: 16. The germline CDR1 and CDR2 sequences are LGHDT and YNNKEL (reference sequence). CDR3: CASSPDRGRSRDVAFF. For the CDR3, the DNA is TGTGCCAGCAGCCCGGACAGGGGACGTTCCCGTGACGTAGCTTTCTTT.

This chain joins TRBV29-1 and TRBJ2-1, with TRBD2 as a possible D gene (6 bases). V lost 4 bases and J 8 bases, leaving 15 bases between the germline ends. CDR1 is SQVTM and CDR2 is ANQGSEA in the germline V gene. This CDR3 has 13 amino acids. The CDR3 is CSVVTGEAYEQFF. Written as DNA, the CDR3 is TGCAGCGTTGTAACGGGAGAAGCCTATGAGCAGTTCTTC.

V usage is TRBV24-1 and J usage is TRBJ2-1; 10 bases fit TRBD2. Trimming cost V 6 bases and J 8 bases; bases outside gene matches: 9. In germline, CDR1 is KGHDR, CDR2 SFDVKD. This CDR3 is 15 amino acids long. This CDR3 reads CATSLAGDPSDEQFF. CDR3 sequence (DNA): TGTGCCACCAGTCTAGCGGGGGATCCCTCGGATGAGCAGTTCTTC.

This clone appeared a few times. The V and J genes are TRBV7-2 and TRBJ2-7; 12 nucleotides align to TRBD2. Germline V gene lookup returns CDR1 SGHTA and CDR2 FQGNSA. The CDR3 consists of 15 residues. Trimming removed 3 bases from V and 5 bases from J; junction bases left unmatched: 5. The CDR3 is CASSFRTSGDHEQYF. CDR3 nucleotide sequence: TGTGCCAGCAGCTTCCGGACTAGCGGGGACCACGAGCAGTACTTC. Using reference TRBV7-2 and TRBJ2-7 for the parts outside the CDR3, the full variable domain is GAGVSQSPSNKVTEKGKDVELRCDPISGHTALYWYRQSLGQGLEFLIYFQGNSAPDKSGLPSDRFSAERTGGSVSTLTIQRTQQEDSAVYLCASSFRTSGDHEQYFGPGTRLTVT.

V and J are TRBV10-2 and TRBJ2-1, with TRBD2 matching over 7 bases. Germline CDR1 reads WSHSY; CDR2 reads SAAADI. After removal of 2 bases from V and 4 bases from J, the junction contained 5 bases not matched to a gene. CDR3 length: 15 residues. This CDR3 is CASSEEGGRYNEQFF. The DNA of the CDR3 is TGCGCCAGCAGTGAGGAGGGAGGGAGATACAATGAGCAGTTCTTC.

J is TRBJ2-3 and V is TRBV5-8; the D gene is possibly TRBD1 (6 bases). V gave up 1 base and J gave up 5 bases, with 14 bases separating them. Germline-derived CDR1 and CDR2 are SGHTS and YDEGEE. The CDR3 totals 15 residues. The CDR3 coding sequence is TGTGCCAGCAGCTTGTTTCAGGGGCGGCGAGATACGCAGTATTTT. It yields the protein CASSLFQGRRDTQYF.

This clone was seen a single time. The J gene is TRBJ2-7, the V gene TRBV3-1 (or the pseudogene TRBV3-2); a possible D gene is TRBD2 (5 bases). From germline, CDR1 is LGHDT and CDR2 YNNKEL (reference sequence). V shed 3 bases and J shed 0 bases, with 6 bases lying between them. The CDR3 covers 13 residues. CDR3 bases: TGTGCCAGCAGCCACGGGGTCTCCTACGAGCAGTACTTC. Protein: CASSHGVSYEQYF.

The chain uses TRBV6-1 and TRBJ1-5; 8 nucleotides agree with TRBD1. Per the germline V gene, CDR1 is MNHNS and CDR2 is SASEGT. The V segment lost 2 bases and the J segment 4 bases; nucleotides outside the gene matches: 1. This CDR3 is built from 14 residues. This CDR3 reads CASSERDRNQPQHF. The CDR3 DNA reads TGTGCCAGCAGTGAAAGGGACAGGAATCAGCCCCAGCATTTT.

The chain uses TRBV7-9 and TRBJ2-2; perhaps TRBD2 as D (6 bases). The length of the CDR3 is 16 residues. Trimming removed 8 bases from V and 5 bases from J, with 21 bases in between. Germline-derived CDR1 and CDR2 are SEHNR and FQNEAQ (reference sequence). In DNA form, the CDR3 reads TGTGCCAGCCCCCCGACAAGGGGCGGGATGACCGGGGAGCTGTTTTTT. As protein: CASPPTRGGMTGELFF.